Listed here are 24 T cell receptor beta chains from one sample, sequenced in a study of T cells in Graves' hyperthyroidism and ophthalmopathy. Template material for amplifying TCR beta CDR3 regions consisted of RNA transcripts. The primer set for the first-round RT-PCR of the TCR CDR3 was HTBI. TCRdb itself ran the multiplex PCR reads through MiXCR, one entry per CDR3 protein. The sample shows approximately 710,000 distinct CDR3 sequences, 17% of them seen only once. The sample comprised blood. These receptors were collected from a man between 50 and 59 years old with Graves' hyperthyroidism.

This clonotype came up a few times. V and J are TRBV19 and TRBJ2-3; 9 nucleotides match TRBD1. The CDR3 covers 15 residues. After removal of 5 bases from V and 2 bases from J, the junction contained 5 bases not matched to a gene. Germline V gene data show CDR1 as LNHDA and CDR2 as SQIVND (reference sequence). DNA of the CDR3: TGTGCCAGTAGTCGGACAGGGGTCTACACAGATACGCAGTATTTT. Translating gives CASSRTGVYTDTQYF.

This clonotype was seen a handful of times. This rearrangement joins TRBV6-5 to TRBJ1-2; no reliable D call. The germline gives CDR1 MNHEY, CDR2 SVGAGI. The V and J ends lost 4 bases and 8 bases respectively, with 14 bases between them. The length of the CDR3 is 13 residues. In DNA, the CDR3 is TGTGCCAGCAGTTCTCCTGCCCACGTCGGCTACACCTTC. It encodes CASSSPAHVGYTF.

This clonotype has a handful of counts. The chain carries TRBV19 and TRBJ1-5; TRBD1 aligns across 7 bases. The germline CDR1 and CDR2 sequences are LNHDA and SQIVND (reference sequence). CDR3 length: 14 amino acids. V trimming: 3 bases; J trimming: 4 bases; junction bases outside the gene matches: 3. The CDR3 region has the DNA TGTGCCAGTAGTATCGAGGGGGCAAATCAGCCCCAGCATTTT. Translated, it gives CASSIEGANQPQHF.

This clonotype was seen just once. One base away lies a much larger clone, so this may be a sequencing read error. The chain joins TRBV6-5 to TRBJ1-6, with D perhaps matching TRBD1 (5 bases). This CDR3 has 15 residues. Looked up from germline, CDR1 is MNHEY and CDR2 is SVGAGI. Here the CDR3 reads CASSSGTTLGSPFHF. CDR3 in DNA: TGTGCCAGCAGTTCAGGGACGACGCTCGGTTCACCCTTCCACTTT.

The sample holds many counts of this clonotype. The chain links TRBV3-1 to TRBJ1-1, with 7 bases identical to TRBD1. J gave up 1 base and V 5 bases, and 7 bases lay outside the gene matches. The germline CDR1 and CDR2 sequences are LGHDT and YNNKEL (reference sequence). The CDR3 spans 15 residues. The CDR3 region has the DNA TGTGCCAGCAGCACCAGACAGGGACCGAACACTGAAGCTTTCTTT. This gives the protein CASSTRQGPNTEAFF. The variable domain in full, completed from reference TRBV3-1 and TRBJ1-1, reads DTAVSQTPKYLVTQMGNDKSIKCEQNLGHDTMYWYKQDSKKFLKIMFSYNNKELIINETVPNRFSPKSPDKAHLNLHINSLELGDSAVYFCASSTRQGPNTEAFFGQGTRLTVV.

This clonotype was found many times. The chain joins TRBV11-2 to TRBJ1-2, with D unclear. V lost 4 bases to trimming and J lost 14 bases, with 5 bases between them. Germline V gene lookup returns CDR1 SGHAT and CDR2 FQNNGV. The CDR3 runs to 8 residues. In nucleotides, the CDR3 is TGTGCCAGCAGCTCCTGGACCTTC. It codes for CASSSWTF.

This clonotype was counted many times. This chain links TRBV2 with TRBJ1-1; 10 nucleotides line up with TRBD1. The CDR3 is made up of 13 amino acids. Germline V lookup: CDR1 SNHLY, CDR2 FYNNEI. V was pared by 2 bases and J by 8 bases, with 2 bases of the junction left unmatched. The CDR3 region has the DNA TGTGCCAGCAGTGAAAGGACAGGGGGGGAAGCTTTCTTT. Protein: CASSERTGGEAFF.

This clonotype was observed many times. The chain carries TRBV29-1 and TRBJ1-2; D is possibly TRBD1 (6 bases). Between the trimmed V and J ends, which lost 2 bases and 6 bases, there was a span of 13 bases. Looked up from germline, CDR1 is SQVTM and CDR2 is ANQGSEA. The length of the CDR3 is 13 residues. CDR3: CSVETNRVDGYTF. The CDR3 DNA is TGCAGCGTTGAAACTAACAGGGTAGATGGCTACACCTTC.

The CDR3 DNA reads TGCGCCAGCAGTGGGGAACAGGGGGACTACGAGCAGTACGTC. Its translation: CASSGEQGDYEQYV. The chain links TRBV10-1 to TRBJ2-7, with 8 bases identical to TRBD1. From germline, CDR1 is WNHNN and CDR2 SYGVQD (reference sequence). This CDR3 has 14 residues. V gave up 4 bases and J gave up 3 bases; unmatched junction bases: 5.

This clonotype was picked up many times. The V call is TRBV7-8, the J call TRBJ1-2, with TRBD1 matching over 7 bases. J lost 4 bases, V lost 5 bases, and 7 bases had no gene match. Germline lookup yields CDR1 SGHVS and CDR2 FQNEAQ. The CDR3 length is 14 residues. The CDR3 sequence is CASSMTGFAYGYTF. DNA of the CDR3: TGTGCCAGCAGCATGACAGGGTTTGCCTATGGCTACACCTTC.

The chain joins TRBV19 to TRBJ1-2, with D tentatively TRBD1 (5 bases). Germline values: CDR1 LNHDA, CDR2 SQIVND (reference sequence). Deletions cut 8 bases from V and 8 bases from J, with 27 bases between. This CDR3 contains 16 residues. CDR3 DNA sequence: TGTGCCAGTCACTCAGGAGACAGAAATCCCCTCCTGGGCTACACCTTC. It yields the protein CASHSGDRNPLLGYTF.

This clonotype showed up many times. The chain couples TRBV14 to TRBJ2-3, with TRBD2 identical over 7 bases. The CDR3 extends over 15 amino acids. Per the germline V gene, CDR1 is SGHDN and CDR2 is FVKESK. V trimming: 3 bases; J trimming: 3 bases; junction bases outside the gene matches: 6. CDR3 sequence (DNA): TGTGCCAGCAGCCACCTTTTACTAGCGACAGATACGCAGTATTTT. The encoded protein is CASSHLLLATDTQYF.

This rearrangement joins TRBV18 to TRBJ2-1; D unclear. This CDR3 is 16 amino acids long. Germline CDR1 and CDR2: KGHSH and LQKENI. The V gene lost 0 bases and the J gene lost 4 bases, with 13 bases spanning the gap. CDR3 in DNA: TGTGCCAGCTCACCACCGCAGTTAGGCCTATACAATGAGCAGTTCTTC. Residues: CASSPPQLGLYNEQFF.

This sequence joins TRBV20-1 and TRBJ2-5; D perhaps matches TRBD2 (5 bases). With 3 bases removed from V and 4 bases from J, the gap between germline ends came to 12 bases. CDR1 is DFQATT and CDR2 is SNEGSKA in the germline V gene (reference sequence). This CDR3 spans 13 amino acids. The DNA for the CDR3 is TGCAGTGCTAGCGGGAAGGACCCAGAGACCCAGTACTTC. Translated: CSASGKDPETQYF.

The chain couples TRBV29-1 to TRBJ2-1; 10 positions match TRBD1. CDR3 length: 15 amino acids. The junction had 10 bases not matched to a gene; V was cut back by 4 bases and J by 7 bases. The germline gives CDR1 SQVTM, CDR2 ANQGSEA. The CDR3 here is CSVGNGQGVGNEQFF. In DNA, the CDR3 is TGCAGCGTTGGAAACGGACAGGGGGTAGGGAATGAGCAGTTCTTC.

This clonotype was counted ten times or more. V and J are TRBV11-1 and TRBJ2-1, with 10 bases aligning to TRBD2. V lost 4 bases to trimming and J lost 10 bases; unmatched junction nucleotides: 7. This CDR3 has 14 residues. Per germline, CDR1 SGHAT and CDR2 FQDESV (reference sequence). The DNA for the CDR3 is TGTGCCAGCAGCTCCCTAGCGGGAGCAGGAGAGCAGTTCTTC. Translation: CASSSLAGAGEQFF.

The rearrangement uses TRBV19 and TRBJ2-7, with 9 nucleotides matching TRBD1. The junction had 3 bases not matched to a gene; V was cut back by 1 base and J by 5 bases. The V gene's germline CDR1 is LNHDA and CDR2 SQIVND (reference sequence). CDR3 length: 14 amino acids. The CDR3 reads CASSIGTGGDEQYF. Here the CDR3 DNA reads TGTGCCAGTAGTATAGGTACAGGGGGCGACGAGCAGTACTTC.

This clonotype was seen many times. The J gene is TRBJ2-5, the V gene TRBV28; 7 nucleotides match TRBD2. Germline-derived CDR1 and CDR2 are MDHEN and SYDVKM. The junction had 4 bases not matched to a gene; V was cut back by 5 bases and J by 1 base. The CDR3 is 14 residues long. CDR3 DNA: TGTGCCAGCAGTGGGGAGGGACCCCAAGAGACCCAGTACTTC. Its protein is CASSGEGPQETQYF.

This clonotype was recorded many times. This chain joins TRBV6-1 and TRBJ2-7; 7 bases fit TRBD2. Germline V lookup: CDR1 MNHNS, CDR2 SASEGT. This CDR3 is 12 amino acids long. The V segment lost 7 bases and the J segment 4 bases; nucleotides outside the gene matches: 4. The CDR3 region is CASTSGGYEQYF. The DNA for the CDR3 is TGTGCCAGCACCTCGGGAGGTTACGAGCAGTACTTC.

V gene TRBV5-6 combines with J gene TRBJ2-1; TRBD2 matches at 13 bases. V gave up 4 bases and J gave up 8 bases; unmatched junction bases: 6. Germline V lookup: CDR1 SGHDT, CDR2 YYEEEE. The CDR3 is 15 amino acids. CDR3 loop: CASSPTGLAGYEQFF. The CDR3 nucleotides are TGTGCCAGCAGCCCAACGGGACTAGCGGGATATGAGCAGTTCTTC.

This clonotype was detected only a few times. The chain links TRBV28 to TRBJ2-7; 7 bases are a match to TRBD2. J gave up 7 bases and V 2 bases, and 2 bases lay outside the gene matches. Looked up from germline, CDR1 is MDHEN and CDR2 is SYDVKM. CDR3 length: 12 residues. In DNA form, the CDR3 reads TGTGCCAGCAGTTTAAGGCGGGGGGAGCAGTACTTC. Translating gives CASSLRRGEQYF.

This clonotype was seen repeatedly, ten times or more. The V gene is TRBV5-1, the J gene TRBJ2-3; weak D call: TRBD1 (7 bases). This CDR3 contains 15 residues. V lost 1 base to trimming and J lost 5 bases, with 14 bases between them. CDR1 SGHRS and CDR2 YFSETQ come from the germline V gene. This CDR3 reads CASSLRSGGGDTQYF. The CDR3 nucleotides are TGCGCCAGCAGCTTGAGGTCAGGGGGAGGAGATACGCAGTATTTT.

Ten or more counts support this clonotype. The chain has TRBV12-3 or TRBV12-4 and TRBJ2-2; 10 positions agree with TRBD1. After removal of 5 bases from V and 6 bases from J, the junction contained 6 bases not matched to a gene. The CDR3 extends over 15 amino acids. CDR3 loop: CASSTRQGASGELFF. The CDR3 DNA sequence: TGTGCCAGCAGTACCCGACAGGGGGCATCCGGGGAGCTGTTTTTT.

This clonotype was found many times. The chain is built from TRBV7-9 and TRBJ2-5; the match to TRBD2 covers 12 bases. CDR1 is SEHNR and CDR2 is FQNEAQ in the germline V gene (reference sequence). With V trimmed by 5 bases and J by 5 bases, 9 bases remained unmatched. CDR3 length: 16 amino acids. The CDR3 sequence: CASSPTSGRPRETQYF. The CDR3, as DNA: TGTGCCAGCAGCCCCACTAGCGGGAGGCCACGGGAGACCCAGTACTTC.